The 30 T cell receptor beta chains given below trace back to one sample, sequenced in a study of blood T cell repertoires in COVID-19. The method was immunoSEQ multiplex PCR; TCRdb's version includes in-frame clones alone and lacks a portion of them. In the table there are some 300,000 clones, around 91% of which are singletons. The specimen sequenced was PBMCs or T cells enriched from blood (not recorded which). The receptors originated from a woman in her forties who had recovered from COVID-19.

V usage is TRBV11-2 and J usage is TRBJ2-1; TRBD1 aligns across 12 bases. The V gene end was trimmed by 5 bases and the J gene end by 10 bases; junction bases not matched to a gene: 9. Germline V gene sequence: CDR1 SGHAT, CDR2 FQNNGV. CDR3 size: 15 residues. The CDR3 DNA follows: TGTGCCAGCAGCCTCCGGGACAGGGGGCTCCTGGAGCAGTTCTTC. Protein: CASSLRDRGLLEQFF. The entire variable domain, with the rest obtained from reference TRBV11-2 and TRBJ2-1, is as follows: EAGVAQSPRYKIIEKRQSVAFWCNPISGHATLYWYQQILGQGPKLLIQFQNNGVVDDSQLPKDRFSAERLKGVDSTLKIQPAKLEDSAVYLCASSLRDRGLLEQFFGPGTRLTVL.

V is TRBV18 and J is TRBJ2-5; 12 nucleotides match TRBD1. This CDR3 spans 14 amino acids. V was pared by 4 bases and J by 4 bases, with 1 base of the junction left unmatched. The germline gives CDR1 KGHSH, CDR2 LQKENI. The CDR3 bases are TGTGCCAGCTCACGGGACAGGGGGCTAGAGACCCAGTACTTC. It encodes CASSRDRGLETQYF.

The V and J genes are TRBV9 and TRBJ2-1, with TRBD1 identical over 9 bases. Germline CDR1 and CDR2: SGDLS and YYNGEE. The V and J ends lost 0 bases and 4 bases, in that order; junction bases with no gene match: 2. The CDR3 is 15 amino acids. The CDR3: CASSVDGTGYNEQFF. The CDR3 DNA follows: TGTGCCAGCAGCGTAGACGGGACAGGGTACAATGAGCAGTTCTTC. The variable domain in full, with the rest retrieved from reference TRBV9 and TRBJ2-1, is DSGVTQTPKHLITATGQRVTLRCSPRSGDLSVYWYQQSLDQGLQFLIQYYNGEERAKGNILERFSAQQFPDLHSELNLSSLELGDSALYFCASSVDGTGYNEQFFGPGTRLTVL.

The chain has TRBV24-1 and TRBJ2-2; TRBD1 agrees at 11 bases. Trimming at V came to 6 bases and at J to 4 bases, leaving 18 bases not matched to a gene. The CDR3 runs to 20 residues. Germline assignment: CDR1 KGHDR and CDR2 SFDVKD. CDR3 DNA: TGTGCCACCAGTCCCTCAGGTACCCGGGACAGGGGGTTGAGCACCGGGGAGCTGTTTTTT. This translates into CATSPSGTRDRGLSTGELFF.

V is TRBV2 and J is TRBJ1-2; D is unresolved. The germline gives CDR1 SNHLY, CDR2 FYNNEI. With 6 bases removed from V and 4 bases from J, the gap between germline ends came to 6 bases. The length of the CDR3 is 11 residues. The CDR3 sequence is CASRAGYGYTF. The CDR3 bases are TGTGCCAGCAGGGCGGGCTATGGCTACACCTTC.

The genes are TRBV11-2 and TRBJ1-3, with 7 positions matching TRBD1. V dropped 3 bases and J dropped 6; count of bases not matched to a gene: 14. The CDR3 totals 17 residues. Germline lookup yields CDR1 SGHAT and CDR2 FQNNGV. The CDR3 DNA sequence: TGTGCCAGCAGCTTGTTTCCCCGTGACAGGGCGGAAAACACCATATATTTT. It translates to CASSLFPRDRAENTIYF.

V usage is TRBV19 and J usage is TRBJ2-2; TRBD1 matches at 8 bases. The J segment lost 7 bases and the V segment lost 3 bases, leaving 7 bases of the junction unmatched. The CDR3 length is 15 residues. Germline V gives CDR1 LNHDA, CDR2 SQIVND (reference sequence). In DNA, the CDR3 is TGTGCCAGTAGTATCACAGGGGGAAGCGGCGGGGAGCTGTTTTTT. Encoded protein: CASSITGGSGGELFF.

The chain employs TRBV29-1 and TRBJ2-3, with 13 bases identical to TRBD2. This CDR3 is 20 amino acids long. Germline V gene sequence: CDR1 SQVTM, CDR2 ANQGSEA. The V and J ends lost 1 base and 5 bases, in that order; junction bases with no gene match: 18. CDR3 region: CSVEGGVLAGGTSELDTQYF. The CDR3 coding sequence is TGCAGCGTTGAAGGAGGGGTACTAGCGGGAGGGACTTCAGAATTAGATACGCAGTATTTT.

This chain joins TRBV2 and TRBJ2-3, with TRBD2 as a possible D gene (5 bases). This CDR3 comprises 13 residues. V lost 7 bases and J lost 2, with 10 bases in between. Germline lookup yields CDR1 SNHLY and CDR2 FYNNEI. This CDR3 is CASNERSTDTQYF. The CDR3, as DNA: TGTGCCAGCAATGAGCGGTCCACAGATACGCAGTATTTT.

Regarding this clone: The germline gene is not matched at one end of the junction; a read error may be the cause. This rearrangement joins TRBV9 to TRBJ2-1, with TRBD2 matching 9 bases. Germline V gene sequence: CDR1 SGDLS, CDR2 YYNGEE. The CDR3 loop spans 19 amino acids. The CDR3 spells CARSVAGGGDTVVGNEQFF. The DNA of the CDR3 is TGTGCCCGCAGCGTCGCGGGGGGGGGTGACACAGTTGTAGGCAATGAGCAGTTCTTC.

The CDR3 region is CASSKVTANTEAFF. For the CDR3, the DNA is TGTGCCAGCAGCAAAGTGACTGCGAACACTGAAGCTTTCTTT. The genes are TRBV21-1 and TRBJ1-1. TRBV21-1 is noted as a pseudogene. The CDR3 runs to 14 residues.

V usage is TRBV6-5 and J usage is TRBJ1-4; 8 bases align to TRBD1. In germline, CDR1 is MNHEY, CDR2 SVGAGI. The length of the CDR3 is 15 residues. V lost 6 bases and J lost 7; bases outside the gene matches: 10. DNA of the CDR3: TGTGCCAGCAGGATTTGGACAGGGCCGGGTGAAAAACTGTTTTTT. The encoded protein is CASRIWTGPGEKLFF.

This chain joins TRBV12-3 or TRBV12-4 and TRBJ1-4, with D uncertain. The CDR3 has 13 amino acids. V lost 3 bases, J lost 4 bases, and 6 bases lay in between. CDR3 bases: TGTGCCAGCAGTTTTGTTTATAATGAAAAACTGTTTTTT. This codes for CASSFVYNEKLFF.

As regards this clone: Other DNA sequences from this sample encode an identical CDR3 as well. The chain recombines TRBV19 with TRBJ2-2, with a tentative D call TRBD1 (5 bases). This CDR3 region has 14 residues. CDR1 and CDR2 from the germline V gene are LNHDA and SQIVND (reference sequence). The ends were cut back, 3 bases at V and 1 base at J, with 6 bases in the middle. Written as DNA, the CDR3 is TGTGCCAGTAGTATGGGGCTGAACACCGGGGAGCTGTTTTTT. This gives the protein CASSMGLNTGELFF. Using reference TRBV19 and TRBJ2-2 for the parts outside the CDR3, the full variable domain is DGGITQSPKYLFRKEGQNVTLSCEQNLNHDAMYWYRQDPGQGLRLIYYSQIVNDFQKGDIAEGYSVSREKKESFPLTVTSAQKNPTAFYLCASSMGLNTGELFFGEGSRLTVL.

This clone was picked up one time. V usage is TRBV9 and J usage is TRBJ2-3; possible D gene TRBD1, 6 bases. Germline CDR1 reads SGDLS; CDR2 reads YYNGEE. The CDR3 covers 16 residues. V was trimmed by 1 base and J by 0 bases, leaving 12 bases between them. DNA of the CDR3: TGTGCCAGCAGCGTACGGACAGATACTAGCACAGATACGCAGTATTTT. Protein: CASSVRTDTSTDTQYF. The full variable domain, completed using reference TRBV9 and TRBJ2-3, is DSGVTQTPKHLITATGQRVTLRCSPRSGDLSVYWYQQSLDQGLQFLIQYYNGEERAKGNILERFSAQQFPDLHSELNLSSLELGDSALYFCASSVRTDTSTDTQYFGPGTRLTVL.

The V and J genes are TRBV5-1 and TRBJ2-3; D unclear. Germline V lookup: CDR1 SGHRS, CDR2 YFSETQ. Deletions cut 3 bases from V and 7 bases from J, with 21 bases between. The CDR3 contains 16 residues. Here the CDR3 reads CASSSEAFTVTNTQYF. The CDR3 region has the DNA TGCGCCAGCAGCTCGGAAGCATTCACAGTGACAAATACGCAGTATTTT.

The chain links TRBV7-2 to TRBJ1-1, with 8 positions matching TRBD1. Trimming removed 5 bases from V and 0 bases from J; junction bases left unmatched: 11. This CDR3 has 17 amino acids. The germline gives CDR1 SGHTA, CDR2 FQGNSA. The CDR3 coding sequence is TGTGCCAGCAGCCATTATAGGACAGGGTATTTGAACACTGAAGCTTTCTTT. Its translation is CASSHYRTGYLNTEAFF. Full variable domain (outside the CDR3, taken from reference TRBV7-2 and TRBJ1-1): GAGVSQSPSNKVTEKGKDVELRCDPISGHTALYWYRQSLGQGLEFLIYFQGNSAPDKSGLPSDRFSAERTGGSVSTLTIQRTQQEDSAVYLCASSHYRTGYLNTEAFFGQGTRLTVV.

The V gene is TRBV5-1, the J gene TRBJ2-1; TRBD2 agrees at 11 bases. Germline lookup yields CDR1 SGHRS and CDR2 YFSETQ. With 2 bases clipped from V and 0 bases from J, the junction kept 7 bases outside the gene matches. The CDR3 length is 18 residues. For the CDR3, the DNA is TGCGCCAGCAGCTTTCCCCTAGCGGGGGGACGCTCCTACAATGAGCAGTTCTTC. This gives the protein CASSFPLAGGRSYNEQFF.

The chain employs TRBV7-8 and TRBJ2-1, with 11 bases matching TRBD2. The CDR3 runs 15 residues. From germline, CDR1 is SGHVS and CDR2 FQNEAQ. V lost 6 bases, J lost 0 bases, and 1 base stayed unmatched. CDR3: CASRLAGGSYNEQFF. The CDR3 DNA reads TGTGCCAGCAGGCTAGCGGGGGGCTCCTACAATGAGCAGTTCTTC.

The chain employs TRBV18 and TRBJ2-2; D possibly corresponds to TRBD1 (5 bases). This CDR3 has 13 residues. Trimming cost V 5 bases and J 4 bases, with 8 bases left between them. Germline V gene sequence: CDR1 KGHSH, CDR2 LQKENI. The DNA of the CDR3 is TGTGCCAGCTCAGGGGCCGCCACCGGGGAGCTGTTTTTT. Its translation: CASSGAATGELFF.

The chain joins TRBV6-6 to TRBJ2-7; 10 nucleotides line up with TRBD1. The V gene's germline CDR1 is MNHNY and CDR2 SVGAGI (reference sequence). The CDR3 spans 14 residues. The junction had 4 bases not matched to a gene; V was cut back by 6 bases and J by 2 bases. The CDR3 protein is CASSDRGPPYEQYF. The CDR3 DNA reads TGTGCCAGCAGCGACAGGGGGCCCCCCTACGAGCAGTACTTC.

The V and J genes are TRBV19 and TRBJ1-5, with D uncertain. This CDR3 has 13 amino acids. Germline loops: CDR1 LNHDA, CDR2 SQIVND (reference sequence). Deletions cut 4 bases from V and 7 bases from J, with 11 bases between. As DNA, the CDR3 is TGTGCCAGTAGTACGGGGTCCAGGCAGCCCCAGCATTTT. It codes for CASSTGSRQPQHF.

This clone showed up just a few times. The rearrangement joins TRBV5-4 to TRBJ1-2, with D hard to call. CDR1 is SGHNT and CDR2 is YYREEE in the germline V gene (reference sequence). Trimming stripped 0 bases from V and 4 bases from J, with 10 bases between. The CDR3 sequence is 14 residues long. The CDR3 coding sequence is TGTGCCAGCAGCTTGGATGTGACAAGCTATGGCTACACCTTC. This translates into CASSLDVTSYGYTF.

J is TRBJ1-4 and V is TRBV4-3; TRBD1 might be the D (5 bases). V dropped 0 bases and J dropped 8 bases, with 13 bases sitting between them. CDR1 LGHNA and CDR2 YSLEER come from the germline V gene. The CDR3 extends over 15 amino acids. The CDR3 coding sequence is TGCGCCAGCAGCCAAGATCGGGCAGGGTGGGAAAAACTGTTTTTT. Its translation: CASSQDRAGWEKLFF.

This sequence joins TRBV5-1 and TRBJ2-7; 9 bases agree with TRBD1. Losses at the gene ends were 5 bases for V and 0 bases for J; bases not matched to a gene: 6. Germline V gene sequence: CDR1 SGHRS, CDR2 YFSETQ. The CDR3 runs 15 residues. The CDR3 loop reads CASRWDRANSYEQYF. The DNA of the CDR3 is TGCGCCAGCAGATGGGACAGGGCAAACTCCTACGAGCAGTACTTC.

This clone was seen once. The chain employs TRBV7-2 and TRBJ2-2, with D tentatively TRBD2 (5 bases). Germline assignment: CDR1 SGHTA and CDR2 FQGNSA. The CDR3 is 15 residues long. Trimming left V 5 bases short and J 5 bases short, with 15 bases between. CDR3 sequence (DNA): TGTGCCAGCAGCCCTGGGTTCGGGGAGACCGGGGAGCTGTTTTTT. It translates to CASSPGFGETGELFF.

This chain connects TRBV7-2 to TRBJ2-7; 7 bases line up with TRBD1. The CDR3 is 17 residues long. Germline V gene sequence: CDR1 SGHTA, CDR2 FQGNSA. Trimming at V came to 1 base and at J to 0 bases, leaving 9 bases not matched to a gene. CDR3 loop: CASSLEAGTVISYEQYF. The CDR3 DNA reads TGTGCCAGCAGCTTAGAGGCCGGGACAGTGATCTCCTACGAGCAGTACTTC. The whole variable domain, filled in from reference TRBV7-2 and TRBJ2-7, reads GAGVSQSPSNKVTEKGKDVELRCDPISGHTALYWYRQSLGQGLEFLIYFQGNSAPDKSGLPSDRFSAERTGGSVSTLTIQRTQQEDSAVYLCASSLEAGTVISYEQYFGPGTRLTVT.

Only a few counts were recorded for this clone. J is TRBJ2-5 and V is TRBV11-2; D is unresolved. The length of the CDR3 is 13 residues. Germline V gene data show CDR1 as SGHAT and CDR2 as FQNNGV. Trimming removed 11 bases from V and 1 base from J, with 14 bases in between. The DNA for the CDR3 is TGTGCCTCCAGAACCTGGTCCCAAGAGACCCAGTACTTC. It translates to CASRTWSQETQYF.

The chain carries TRBV28 and TRBJ2-6, with 8 bases that match TRBD1. There are 17 residues in the CDR3. Losses at the gene ends were 7 bases for V and 0 bases for J; bases not matched to a gene: 8. CDR1 is MDHEN, CDR2 SYDVKM, per germline. CDR3 loop: CASTGTGGGSGANVLTF. As DNA, the CDR3 is TGTGCCAGCACCGGCACAGGGGGAGGCTCTGGGGCCAACGTCCTGACTTTC.

V gene TRBV29-1 combines with J gene TRBJ2-1; D is possibly TRBD2 (5 bases). This CDR3 is 14 amino acids long. V was shortened by 4 bases and J by 7 bases, with 17 bases between the two germline ends. Germline CDR1 is SQVTM and CDR2 is ANQGSEA. CDR3 sequence: CSVASSGVQNEQFF. CDR3 nucleotides: TGCAGCGTTGCCTCTTCCGGGGTTCAGAATGAGCAGTTCTTC.